These T cell receptor beta chains were read from a single sample in a study of response to subunit inactivated influenza vaccine. TCRdb passed the RT-PCR reads through MiXCR, listing each CDR3 protein once. Here the sample spans 400,000 to 650,000 distinct CDR3 sequences, more than 7% being singletons. Sequencing used PBMCs from blood, obtained around 25 months after vaccination. These receptors originate from a man aged 50 to 75 who received an inactivated influenza vaccine. CDR3s include the opening cysteine and the closing phenylalanine or tryptophan. The D gene is left open where the match is weak.

v_gene: TRBV12-3/TRBV12-4
d_gene: -
j_gene: TRBJ1-1
CDR3aa: CASSLRGGGRNTEAFF

v_gene: TRBV28
d_gene: TRBD2
j_gene: TRBJ2-2
CDR3aa: CASIHGAGGLTGELFF

v_gene: TRBV20-1
d_gene: TRBD2
j_gene: TRBJ2-2
CDR3aa: CSARGFQGTSRIPNTGELFF

v_gene: TRBV20-1
d_gene: TRBD2
j_gene: TRBJ2-7
CDR3aa: CSAKSGTSGSYEQYF

v_gene: TRBV6-5
d_gene: -
j_gene: TRBJ1-1
CDR3aa: CASSYSTNTEAFF

v_gene: TRBV11-1
d_gene: -
j_gene: TRBJ2-3
CDR3aa: CASSLGPVGGGGTDTQYF

v_gene: TRBV29-1
d_gene: -
j_gene: TRBJ1-1
CDR3aa: CSVAVGNTEAFF

v_gene: TRBV6-5
d_gene: -
j_gene: TRBJ2-6
CDR3aa: CASSYDRGGGVNVLTF

v_gene: TRBV7-2
d_gene: -
j_gene: TRBJ1-2
CDR3aa: CASSLRSHGYTF

v_gene: TRBV12-3/TRBV12-4
d_gene: -
j_gene: TRBJ2-1
CDR3aa: CASSLAGATYNEQFF

v_gene: TRBV7-9
d_gene: TRBD2
j_gene: TRBJ2-1
CDR3aa: CASSSSGSWDEQFF

v_gene: TRBV12-3/TRBV12-4
d_gene: -
j_gene: TRBJ2-1
CDR3aa: CASSSTGRSHNEQFF

v_gene: TRBV4-3
d_gene: TRBD1
j_gene: TRBJ2-3
CDR3aa: CASSQDRRGRGLADTQYF

v_gene: TRBV21-1
d_gene: -
j_gene: TRBJ2-3
CDR3aa: CASSKRGGAQGTDTQYF